The 21 T cell receptor beta chains presented below share a single source sample, sequenced in a study of blood T cell repertoires in COVID-19. Assay: immunoSEQ multiplex PCR; the TCRdb copy retains only in-frame clones and omits some. The data show roughly 40,000 clones, approximately 90% seen once. Sequenced sample: peripheral blood. The source of these receptors is a man aged 45 to 65 with active COVID-19.

This chain joins TRBV24-1 and TRBJ2-1; TRBD1 agrees at 10 bases. V gave up 5 bases and J gave up 6 bases; unmatched junction bases: 9. Germline CDR1 reads KGHDR; CDR2 reads SFDVKD. The CDR3 has 16 amino acids. As DNA, the CDR3 is TGTGCCACCAGTGCGGCCGGGACAGGGGTGCGCAATGAGCAGTTCTTC. Its protein product is CATSAAGTGVRNEQFF.

The chain couples TRBV19 to TRBJ2-1, with 11 bases that match TRBD2. Trimming took 5 bases from V and 7 from J; bases not matched to a gene: 13. Germline values: CDR1 LNHDA, CDR2 SQIVND (reference sequence). The length of the CDR3 is 17 residues. The CDR3 here is CASSPRVIAGGWNEQFF. The CDR3, as DNA: TGTGCCAGTAGTCCCCGAGTCATAGCGGGAGGGTGGAATGAGCAGTTCTTC.

This sequence joins TRBV4-2 and TRBJ2-2; the match to TRBD2 covers 7 bases. The trim removed 0 bases at V and 0 bases at J, leaving 7 bases unmatched. The CDR3 runs 18 residues. Germline CDR1 and CDR2: LGHNA and YNFKEQ. This chain's CDR3 is CASSQDGTTVTNTGELFF. CDR3 DNA: TGTGCCAGCAGCCAAGATGGGACTACCGTTACGAACACCGGGGAGCTGTTTTTT.

This rearrangement joins TRBV7-2 to TRBJ1-3; 8 positions agree with TRBD1. Trimming cost V 6 bases and J 0 bases; bases outside gene matches: 4. This CDR3 has 15 residues. Looked up from germline, CDR1 is SGHTA and CDR2 is FQGNSA. In DNA form, the CDR3 reads TGTGCCAGCAGTTACGGACAGGGCTCTGGAAACACCATATATTTT. It translates to CASSYGQGSGNTIYF.

The sample holds one count of this clone. The rearrangement links TRBV5-6 to TRBJ1-5; D may be TRBD1 (5 bases). This CDR3 region has 15 residues. Trimming took off 4 bases at V and 3 bases at J, with 14 bases between the two ends. Germline CDR1 SGHDT, CDR2 YYEEEE. The CDR3 DNA follows: TGTGCCAGCAGCGTTAGGGGTTTCAACAATCAGCCCCAGCATTTT. Protein: CASSVRGFNNQPQHF.

V gene TRBV15 combines with J gene TRBJ1-1; 7 nucleotides agree with TRBD1. With V trimmed by 0 bases and J by 6 bases, 1 base remained unmatched. Germline V gene lookup returns CDR1 LNHNV and CDR2 YYDKDF (reference sequence). This CDR3 has 13 residues. This CDR3 reads CATSRDGTAEAFF. The CDR3 DNA is TGTGCCACCAGCAGAGATGGGACAGCTGAAGCTTTCTTT.

This sequence joins TRBV11-2 and TRBJ2-1, with TRBD2 matching 8 bases. Germline V gene data show CDR1 as SGHAT and CDR2 as FQNNGV. CDR3 length equals 16 residues. Trimming removed 5 bases from V and 6 bases from J; junction bases left unmatched: 12. CDR3 DNA: TGTGCCAGCAGCCGGGAGCGCACTAGCGGCCTCAATGAGCAGTTCTTC. Protein sequence: CASSRERTSGLNEQFF.

J is TRBJ1-1 and V is TRBV18; a possible D gene is TRBD1 (6 bases). CDR3 size: 14 residues. V was shortened by 3 bases and J by 1 base, with 9 bases between the two germline ends. The germline CDR1 and CDR2 sequences are KGHSH and LQKENI. Written as DNA, the CDR3 is TGTGCCAGCTCACCCGGACAGAAGAACACTGAAGCTTTCTTT. Its protein is CASSPGQKNTEAFF.

The chain combines TRBV24-1 with TRBJ2-1; TRBD2 matches at 9 bases. The V gene's germline CDR1 is KGHDR and CDR2 SFDVKD. With 4 bases clipped from V and 5 bases from J, the junction kept 11 bases outside the gene matches. This CDR3 comprises 17 residues. CDR3 region: CATSDHRRTSAHNEQFF. In DNA, the CDR3 is TGTGCCACCAGTGACCACAGGCGGACTAGCGCCCACAATGAGCAGTTCTTC.

The V call is TRBV19, the J call TRBJ2-3; 12 bases fit TRBD1. The CDR3 consists of 14 residues. J was trimmed by 4 bases and V by 11 bases; bases with no gene match: 7. Germline CDR1 LNHDA, CDR2 SQIVND (reference sequence). The CDR3 reads CASGTGGISDTQYF. The CDR3 nucleotides are TGTGCCTCTGGGACAGGGGGCATTTCAGATACGCAGTATTTT.

V is TRBV10-2 and J is TRBJ2-5, with D unclear. Trimming stripped 6 bases from V and 3 bases from J, with 14 bases between. This CDR3 has 14 amino acids. Germline CDR1 reads WSHSY; CDR2 reads SAAADI. In DNA, the CDR3 is TGCGCCAGCAGCACCGTCGGTCCCGAAGAGACCCAGTACTTC. Its protein is CASSTVGPEETQYF.

The chain couples TRBV10-3 to TRBJ2-1; 13 bases map to TRBD2. With V trimmed by 8 bases and J by 8 bases, 6 bases remained unmatched. Germline V CDR1 and CDR2: ENHRY, SYGVKD. CDR3 size: 14 residues. DNA for the CDR3: TGTGCCATCGGCGGACTAGCGGGAGTACATGAGCAGTTCTTC. As protein: CAIGGLAGVHEQFF.

The CDR3 loop is CASSIRGKDEQYF. CDR3 coding DNA: TGTGCCAGTAGTATAAGGGGGAAAGACGAGCAGTACTTC. The genes are TRBV19 and TRBJ2-7; perhaps TRBD1 as D (6 bases). Germline lookup yields CDR1 LNHDA and CDR2 SQIVND (reference sequence). V shed 2 bases and J shed 5 bases, with 10 bases lying between them. This CDR3 comprises 13 residues.

As DNA, the CDR3 is TGCAGTGCTAGTGACCGCACATCTGGGGCCAACGTCCTGACTTTC. This gives the protein CSASDRTSGANVLTF. The V call is TRBV20-1, the J call TRBJ2-6, with unresolved D. The V and J ends lost 3 bases and 1 base respectively, with 10 bases between them. CDR1 and CDR2 (germline): DFQATT, SNEGSKA (reference sequence). The CDR3 runs 15 residues.

The V call is TRBV30, the J call TRBJ2-5; D unclear. The CDR3 totals 12 residues. CDR1 and CDR2 (germline): GTSNPN, SVGIG (reference sequence). V was trimmed by 5 bases and J by 0 bases, leaving 7 bases between them. The CDR3 here is CAWGQDQETQYF. The CDR3 coding sequence is TGTGCCTGGGGGCAGGACCAAGAGACCCAGTACTTC.

CDR3 coding DNA: TGCGCCAGCAGCCGGTGGCAGGGGGGCCAAGAGACCCAGTACTTC. It encodes CASSRWQGGQETQYF. V and J are TRBV5-1 and TRBJ2-5, with D maybe TRBD1 (7 bases). The V end lost 4 bases, the J end lost 1 base, and 14 bases lay between the germline ends. Germline loops: CDR1 SGHRS, CDR2 YFSETQ. This CDR3 contains 15 residues.

This clone appeared a single time. The genes are TRBV5-1 and TRBJ2-7; 10 bases fit TRBD1. Germline V gene lookup returns CDR1 SGHRS and CDR2 YFSETQ. Trimming at V came to 4 bases and at J to 4 bases, leaving 5 bases not matched to a gene. There are 14 residues in the CDR3. The CDR3 sequence is CASSPTGGAYEQYF. The CDR3 bases are TGCGCCAGCAGCCCGACAGGGGGCGCGTACGAGCAGTACTTC.

In DNA, the CDR3 is TGTGCCAGCACCGGACAGCCAAGCTCCTACGAGCAGTACTTC. It specifies CASTGQPSSYEQYF. This rearrangement joins TRBV6-5 to TRBJ2-7, with D perhaps matching TRBD1 (6 bases). There are 14 residues in the CDR3. V was pared by 7 bases and J by 0 bases, with 13 bases between. The germline V gene has CDR1 MNHEY and CDR2 SVGAGI.

This chain joins TRBV7-2 and TRBJ2-7; 8 bases map to TRBD2. Per germline, CDR1 SGHTA and CDR2 FQGNSA. The CDR3 extends over 18 amino acids. With V trimmed by 1 base and J by 2 bases, 13 bases remained unmatched. The CDR3 coding sequence is TGTGCCAGCAGCTTAGAATCCCCTTCTAGCGGGTCGACCTACGAGCAGTACTTC. This translates into CASSLESPSSGSTYEQYF. The full variable domain, in which reference TRBV7-2 and TRBJ2-7 provide the parts outside the CDR3, is GAGVSQSPSNKVTEKGKDVELRCDPISGHTALYWYRQSLGQGLEFLIYFQGNSAPDKSGLPSDRFSAERTGGSVSTLTIQRTQQEDSAVYLCASSLESPSSGSTYEQYFGPGTRLTVT.

V is TRBV3-1 (or the pseudogene TRBV3-2) and J is TRBJ2-7, with TRBD2 identical over 7 bases. This CDR3 contains 16 residues. Germline CDR1 and CDR2: LGHDT and YNNKEL (reference sequence). V was pared by 1 base and J by 2 bases, with 8 bases of the junction left unmatched. This CDR3 reads CASSQGVAGFTYEQYF. The CDR3 region has the DNA TGTGCCAGCAGCCAAGGGGTAGCGGGCTTTACCTACGAGCAGTACTTC.

This chain links TRBV19 with TRBJ2-5; 10 nucleotides agree with TRBD1. V was clipped by 5 bases and J by 5 bases; unmatched bases: 8. CDR3 length: 15 amino acids. Germline V gene lookup returns CDR1 LNHDA and CDR2 SQIVND (reference sequence). The CDR3 protein is CASSSPTGGYETQYF. CDR3 nucleotides: TGTGCCAGTAGTTCCCCGACAGGGGGCTACGAGACCCAGTACTTC.